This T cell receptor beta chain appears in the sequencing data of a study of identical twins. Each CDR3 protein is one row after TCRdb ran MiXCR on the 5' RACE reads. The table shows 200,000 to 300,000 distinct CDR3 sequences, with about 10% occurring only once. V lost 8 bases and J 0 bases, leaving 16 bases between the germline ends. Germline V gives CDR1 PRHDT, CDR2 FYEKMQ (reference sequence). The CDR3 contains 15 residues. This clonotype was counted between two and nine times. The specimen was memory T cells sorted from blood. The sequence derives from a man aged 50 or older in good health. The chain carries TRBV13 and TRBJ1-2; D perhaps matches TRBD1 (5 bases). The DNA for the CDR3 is TGTGCCAGCTCCCCTCGGGGGGAAGCTAACTATGGCTACACCTTC. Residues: CASSPRGEANYGYTF. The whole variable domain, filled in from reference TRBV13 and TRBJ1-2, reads AAGVIQSPRHLIKEKRETATLKCYPIPRHDTVYWYQQGPGQDPQFLISFYEKMQSDKGSIPDRFSAQQFSDYHSELNMSSLELGDSALYFCASSPRGEANYGYTFGSGTRLTVV.